A selection of T cell receptor beta chains follows, all from one sample in a study of OX40 agonist ivuxolimab in advanced cancers. This table comes from immunoSEQ multiplex PCR, and its TCRdb copy is limited to in-frame clones, with some not included. The sample has around 95,000 clones, around 93% seen once. The sample consisted of CD4+ or CD8+ T cells sorted from blood, taken in a trial of the OX40 agonist ivuxolimab. The receptors originated from an adult with an advanced solid tumor such as melanoma, head and neck, liver or kidney cancer. Both conserved end residues are part of each CDR3. Fields, in order: V gene, J gene, clone size, D gene, CDR3 DNA, CDR3 protein. D genes are given only for firm matches. Expanded clones get a size class; other rows say once, few or many, or leave the size out.

TRBV27	TRBJ1-1	-	TRBD1	TGTGCCAGCAGTTTATCCGGGACAGGGTTGAACACTGAAGCTTTCTTT	CASSLSGTGLNTEAFF
TRBV11-2	TRBJ2-5	few	-	TGTGCCAGCAGCTTAATCACCAAGACCCAGTACTTC	CASSLITKTQYF
TRBV10-3	TRBJ2-3	-	-	TGTGCCATCAGTGAGTTTGTTGGGGGCCGCACAGATACGCAGTATTTT	CAISEFVGGRTDTQYF
TRBV6-6	TRBJ2-7	-	-	TGTGCCAGCAGGCAACCCGGGACTGCTACCTACGAGCAGTACTTC	CASRQPGTATYEQYF
TRBV12-5	TRBJ1-5	-	-	TGTGCTAGTGGTTTGGTACATTCCCTCACAGGGAATCAGCCCCAGCATTTT	CASGLVHSLTGNQPQHF
TRBV30	TRBJ1-4	once	TRBD1	TGTGCCTGGATCGGGACAGCTAATGAAAAACTGTTTTTT	CAWIGTANEKLFF
TRBV19	TRBJ1-5	-	TRBD1	TGTGCCAGTGGCCGGACAGGGGGCAGCAATCAGCCCCAGCATTTT	CASGRTGGSNQPQHF
TRBV19	TRBJ1-5	-	-	TGTGCCAGTAGCTCTAACCAGGACGGGGATCTCCCCCAGCATTTT	CASSSNQDGDLPQHF
TRBV7-9	TRBJ1-2	once	TRBD1	TGTGCCACTCAGGGGGCCGGCGGCTACACCTTC	CATQGAGGYTF
TRBV19	TRBJ1-3	once	-	TGTGCCAGTACCACGAGGTTGCTATCAGCTGGAAACACCATATATTTT	CASTTRLLSAGNTIYF
TRBV28	TRBJ1-4	-	-	TGTGCCAGCAGTTCAACGGACGCCTCGGGAAAACTGTTTTTT	CASSSTDASGKLFF
TRBV19	TRBJ2-3	-	-	TGTGCCAGTATGAAGAGAGGCACGACCTGGGATACGCAGTATTTT	CASMKRGTTWDTQYF
TRBV30	TRBJ1-1	few	-	TGTGCCTGGAGGGGGTGGAACACTGAAGCTTTCTTT	CAWRGWNTEAFF
TRBV15	TRBJ2-2	-	-	TGTGCCACCAGCAGGGGATCCCCCGGGGAGCTGTTTTTT	CATSRGSPGELFF
TRBV5-1	TRBJ2-5	-	-	TGCGCCAGCAGACTCTCACTTACCTCGCAAGAGACCCAGTACTTC	CASRLSLTSQETQYF
TRBV7-6	TRBJ2-1	-	-	TGTGCCAGCAGCTTAGATCGGGCTAGCAATGAGCAGTTCTTC	CASSLDRASNEQFF
TRBV6-5	TRBJ2-3	-	TRBD2	TGTGCCAGCAGTTACTTTCGGACTAGCGGCACAGATACGCAGTATTTT	CASSYFRTSGTDTQYF